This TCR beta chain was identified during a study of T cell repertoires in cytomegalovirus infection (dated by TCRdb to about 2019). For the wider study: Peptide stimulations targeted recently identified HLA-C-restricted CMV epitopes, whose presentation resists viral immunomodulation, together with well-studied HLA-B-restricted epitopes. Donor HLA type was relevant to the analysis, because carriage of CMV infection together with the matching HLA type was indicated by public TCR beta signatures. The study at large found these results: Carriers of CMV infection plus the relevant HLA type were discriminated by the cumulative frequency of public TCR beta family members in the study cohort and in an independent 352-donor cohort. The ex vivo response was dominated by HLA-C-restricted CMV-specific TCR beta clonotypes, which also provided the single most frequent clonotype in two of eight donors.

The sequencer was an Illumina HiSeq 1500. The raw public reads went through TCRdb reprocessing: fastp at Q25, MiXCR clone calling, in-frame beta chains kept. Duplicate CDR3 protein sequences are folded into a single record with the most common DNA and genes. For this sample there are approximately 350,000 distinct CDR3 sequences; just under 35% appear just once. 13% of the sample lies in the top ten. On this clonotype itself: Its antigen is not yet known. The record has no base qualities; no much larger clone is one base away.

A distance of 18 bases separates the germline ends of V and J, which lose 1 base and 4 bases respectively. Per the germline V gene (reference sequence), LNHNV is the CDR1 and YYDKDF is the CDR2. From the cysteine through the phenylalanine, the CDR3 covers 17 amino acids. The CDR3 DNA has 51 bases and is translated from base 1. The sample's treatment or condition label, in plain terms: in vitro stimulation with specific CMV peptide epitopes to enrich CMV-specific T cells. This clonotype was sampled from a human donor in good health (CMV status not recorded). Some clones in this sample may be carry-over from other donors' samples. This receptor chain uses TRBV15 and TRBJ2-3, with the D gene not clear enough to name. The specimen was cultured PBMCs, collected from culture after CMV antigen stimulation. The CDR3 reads CATSRVGRGSRSDTQYF. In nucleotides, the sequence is TGTGCCACCAGCAGAGTGGGTCGCGGCAGTCGTTCAGATACGCAGTATTTT.